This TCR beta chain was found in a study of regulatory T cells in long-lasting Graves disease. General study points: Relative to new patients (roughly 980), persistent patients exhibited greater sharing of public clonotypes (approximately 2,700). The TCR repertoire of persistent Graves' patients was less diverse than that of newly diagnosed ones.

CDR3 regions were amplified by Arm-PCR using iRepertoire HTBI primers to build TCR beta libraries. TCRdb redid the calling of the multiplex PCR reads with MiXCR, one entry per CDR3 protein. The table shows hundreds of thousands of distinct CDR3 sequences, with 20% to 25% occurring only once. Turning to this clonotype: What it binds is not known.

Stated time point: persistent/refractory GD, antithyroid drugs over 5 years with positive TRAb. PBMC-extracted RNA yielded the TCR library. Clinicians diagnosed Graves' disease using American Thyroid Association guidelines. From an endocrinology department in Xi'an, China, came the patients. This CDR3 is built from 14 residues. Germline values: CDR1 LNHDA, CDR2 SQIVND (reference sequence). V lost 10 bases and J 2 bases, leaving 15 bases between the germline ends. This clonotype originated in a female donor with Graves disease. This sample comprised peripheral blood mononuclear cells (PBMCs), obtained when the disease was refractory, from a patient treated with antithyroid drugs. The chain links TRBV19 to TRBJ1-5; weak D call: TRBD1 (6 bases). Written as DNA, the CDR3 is TGTGCCACCAAGGTGACAGGAGGCAATCAGCCCCAGCATTTT. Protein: CATKVTGGNQPQHF.